This T cell receptor (beta chain) was captured by sequencing in a study of shared clonotypes between healthy human individuals. Study details: For every donor, three CD4 naive, three CD4 memory, two CD8 naive and one CD8 memory plates were used.

Method: immunoSEQ multiplex PCR; TCRdb's copy keeps in-frame clones and lacks some. The profile shows roughly 2.5 million clones, approximately 92% of them singletons. Germline CDR1 reads SGHDT; CDR2 reads YYEEEE. The CDR3 is made up of 14 amino acids. Trimming removed 0 bases at V and 1 base at J, with 7 bases between. A word on this clone: What it recognizes is unknown.

Overall study findings and caveats: Few donors limited the genetic and exposure-history diversity represented.

This clonotype was sampled from a man between 18 and 35 years old in good health. The V call is TRBV5-6, the J call TRBJ2-5; D is uncertain. Sequenced input: naive CD4+ T cells sorted from blood. Documented subset: CD45RA+ positively selected. DNA of the CDR3: TGTGCCAGCAGCTTGGCGGCTATCCAAGAGACCCAGTACTTC. This codes for CASSLAAIQETQYF.